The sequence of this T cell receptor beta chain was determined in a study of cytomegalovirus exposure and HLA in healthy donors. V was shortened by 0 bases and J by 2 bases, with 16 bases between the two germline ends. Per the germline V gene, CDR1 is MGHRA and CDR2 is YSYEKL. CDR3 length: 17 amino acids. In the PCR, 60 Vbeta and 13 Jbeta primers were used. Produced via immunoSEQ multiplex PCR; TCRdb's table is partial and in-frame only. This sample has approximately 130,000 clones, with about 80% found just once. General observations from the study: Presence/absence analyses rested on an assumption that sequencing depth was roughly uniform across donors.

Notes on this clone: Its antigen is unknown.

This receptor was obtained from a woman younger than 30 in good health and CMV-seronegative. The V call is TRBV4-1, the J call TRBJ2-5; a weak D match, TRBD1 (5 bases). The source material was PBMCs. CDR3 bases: TGCGCCAGCAGCCAAGATGAGGTTGCAGGGCGACAAGAGACCCAGTACTTC. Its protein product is CASSQDEVAGRQETQYF.